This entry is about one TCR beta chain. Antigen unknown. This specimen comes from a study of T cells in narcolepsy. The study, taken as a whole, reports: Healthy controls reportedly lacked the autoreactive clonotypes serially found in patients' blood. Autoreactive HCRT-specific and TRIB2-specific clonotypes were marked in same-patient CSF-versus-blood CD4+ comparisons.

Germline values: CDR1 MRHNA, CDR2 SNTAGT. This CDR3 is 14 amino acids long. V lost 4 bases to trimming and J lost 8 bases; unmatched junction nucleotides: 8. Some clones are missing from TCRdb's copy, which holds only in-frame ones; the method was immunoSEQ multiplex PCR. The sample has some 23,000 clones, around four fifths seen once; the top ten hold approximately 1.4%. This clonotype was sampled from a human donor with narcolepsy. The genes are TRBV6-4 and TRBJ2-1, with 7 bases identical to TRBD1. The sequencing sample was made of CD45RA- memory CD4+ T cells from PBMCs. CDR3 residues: CASSVQQGSDEQFF. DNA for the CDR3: TGTGCCAGCAGTGTCCAACAGGGGTCAGATGAGCAGTTCTTC.